This T cell receptor (beta chain) was found in a study of cytomegalovirus exposure and HLA in healthy donors (TCRdb year 2017). Turning to the overall study: According to a later analysis, the 120 or so validation repertoires were produced on the same platform as the 700 or so repertoires of the first cohort. A separate validation cohort of 100 to 150 different subjects was used in addition to the 666-subject first cohort. To predict cytomegalovirus infection status, the study combined high-throughput TCR immunosequencing, statistical association of individual TCRs with disease status, and machine learning. The study was designed to test whether signatures of past pathogen exposure could be identified by cataloging public T cell receptors.

This clone was detected only a few times. Its cognate antigen has yet to be identified. No much larger clone exists at a distance of one base, and base qualities are not known. The library was generated by the immunoSEQ multiplex PCR assay. The study's own analysis went as follows. To diagnose cytomegalovirus status from the catalog of TCR beta chain sequences, a statistical classification framework was built. TCRdb holds this immuneACCESS table with in-frame rearrangements only. Some clones are missing; in checked studies, unresolved V genes explain under half, and the rest has no known cause. V, J and clone size reflect that table, while D and trimming were determined from the DNA. Across this sample there are over 150,000 clones, with 89% seen only once. The top ten clones comprise 4% to 5% of the sample. Taken from cysteine to phenylalanine, the CDR3 has 15 residues. The sequence is cut down to CDR3 DNA, 45 bases in frame from base 1. The CDR1 and CDR2 encoded by the germline V gene are MGHRA and YSYEKL. Compared with germline, V lacks 5 bases and J lacks 1 base; bases without a gene match: 7.

The donors belonged to the validation cohort of over a hundred subjects, which was separate from the 666-subject first cohort. Summary of the overall study and its limitations: The authors suggested that the approach could potentially be extended to other disease states and immunological phenotypes. The study gave a list of under 200 TCR beta chains associated with cytomegalovirus. Of the cluster scores, approximately 95% were above 0 in a later analysis, which found that TCRs clustered in the first cohort also tended to co-occur in the 120 validation repertoires. While some public TCRs were present in many individuals, most TCR sequences turned up only very rarely across donors. The classifier was reported to diagnose cytomegalovirus status with high specificity and sensitivity in both the original and validation cohorts. All 130 or so repertoires were used to score co-occurrence in the validation cohort in a later analysis, because that analysis had no HLA typing for the cohort. In vitro tests confirmed that a few of the cytomegalovirus-associated TCR beta chains recognize cytomegalovirus antigens.

The sample taken for sequencing was PBMCs. The sequence is built from TRBV4-1 and TRBJ1-1; TRBD1 fits 7 bases in the junction. The sequence derives from a man in his late teens or twenties in good health and CMV-seropositive. The nucleotide sequence reads TGCGCCAGCAGCTACAAAGGGGGCGCGAACACTGAAGCTTTCTTT. This sequence encodes CASSYKGGANTEAFF.